This T cell receptor beta chain was sequenced during a study of chronic HIV infection and antiretroviral therapy. TCRdb re-derived calls from the 5' RACE reads in MiXCR, one entry per CDR3 protein. The repertoire holds roughly 39,000 distinct CDR3 sequences, with roughly 7.6% as singletons. This CDR3 has 15 amino acids. V was cut by 2 bases and J by 0 bases, with 8 bases left in between. Germline values: CDR1 MDHEN, CDR2 SYDVKM. This chain links TRBV28 with TRBJ2-4; D is unclear. The sequence was collected from an adult who had HIV and had not received antiretroviral therapy, or was an uninfected healthy control (not recorded which). The specimen was peripheral blood. The CDR3 nucleotides read TGTGCCAGCAGTTTAGCGCAGCTAGCCAAAAACATTCAGTACTTC. Translating gives CASSLAQLAKNIQYF. Based on the CDR3 plus reference TRBV28 and TRBJ2-4, the full variable domain is DVKVTQSSRYLVKRTGEKVFLECVQDMDHENMFWYRQDPGLGLRLIYFSYDVKMKEKGDIPEGYSVSREKKERFSLILESASTNQTSMYLCASSLAQLAKNIQYFGAGTRLSVL.